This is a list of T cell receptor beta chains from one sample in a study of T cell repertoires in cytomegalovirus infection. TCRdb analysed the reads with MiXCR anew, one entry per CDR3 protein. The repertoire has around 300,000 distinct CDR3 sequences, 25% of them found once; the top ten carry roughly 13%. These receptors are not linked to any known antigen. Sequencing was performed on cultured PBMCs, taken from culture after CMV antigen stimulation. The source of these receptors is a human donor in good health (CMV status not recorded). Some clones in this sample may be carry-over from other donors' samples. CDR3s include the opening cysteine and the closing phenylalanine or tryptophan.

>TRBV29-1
CSGGQGDTEAFF
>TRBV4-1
CASSSVPGELFF
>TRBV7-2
CASSLQRGGGETQYF
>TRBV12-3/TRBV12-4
CASREGGSSGYTF
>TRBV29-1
CSVDLRGRLSTDTQYF
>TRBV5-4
CASSSRGPANYGYTF
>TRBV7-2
CASSPFLTGNSPLHF
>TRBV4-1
CASSHRAANYGYSF
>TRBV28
CASSSLRREQYF
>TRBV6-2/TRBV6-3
CASSYSEDGYTF
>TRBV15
CATQQTGLEQFF
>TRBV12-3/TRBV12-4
CASRGDLAGGWTYEQYF
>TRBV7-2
CASSIFSGFETQYF
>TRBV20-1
CSARVSGVADTQYF
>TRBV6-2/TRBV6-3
CASSPDRTGLVSNTGELFF
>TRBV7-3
CASSSSSEDTQYF
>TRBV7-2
CASSLATSGRVDEQFF
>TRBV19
CASSRRLAGSTDTQYF
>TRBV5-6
CASSLWSDRQETQYF
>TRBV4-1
CASSPVGPETQYF
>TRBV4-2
CASSSQGLAGGDTQYF
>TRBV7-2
CASSFMAGGPRTGELFF
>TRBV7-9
CASSQHENFPYNEQFF
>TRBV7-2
CASSVKSGTGVSGYTF
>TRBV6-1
CASRHLHETQYF
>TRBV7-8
CASSVRPGPTLDTQYF
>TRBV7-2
CASSPGPASGSPLHF
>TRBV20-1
CSASAPKTSGYEQYF
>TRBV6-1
CASGPGQGTNIGNQPQHF
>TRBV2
CASSDLQGATRDTEAFF
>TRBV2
CASSEAVPGELTDTQYF
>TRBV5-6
CASSLEGLRGYTF
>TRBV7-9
CASSSYTDAEAFF
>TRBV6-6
CASSYSAASHYEQFF
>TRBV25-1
CASSLGPGPQHF
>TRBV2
CASTQRGSDGYTF
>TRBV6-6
CASSYSSVDEQYF
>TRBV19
CASNSLAGGPNEQFF
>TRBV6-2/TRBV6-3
CASIKGQNTEAFF
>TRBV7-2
CASSGGSGSGAKNIQYF
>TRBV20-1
CSAGGDLGTPYNEQFF
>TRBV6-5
CASSSTGGYGNTIYF
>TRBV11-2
CASSLPTFFSGRHNNEQFF
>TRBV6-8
CASSYSRLAGHSGANVLTF
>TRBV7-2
CASSLVDGGEKLFF
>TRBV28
CATVAGAAQETQYF
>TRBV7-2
CASSLLAGGPGTGELFF
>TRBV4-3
CASSQVGQGAEGYTF
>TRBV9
CASSAHRGTTEAFF
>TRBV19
CASSMRSFYEQYF
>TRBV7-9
CASSPSRGSSNQPQHF
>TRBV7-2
CASSIWGNSNQPQHF